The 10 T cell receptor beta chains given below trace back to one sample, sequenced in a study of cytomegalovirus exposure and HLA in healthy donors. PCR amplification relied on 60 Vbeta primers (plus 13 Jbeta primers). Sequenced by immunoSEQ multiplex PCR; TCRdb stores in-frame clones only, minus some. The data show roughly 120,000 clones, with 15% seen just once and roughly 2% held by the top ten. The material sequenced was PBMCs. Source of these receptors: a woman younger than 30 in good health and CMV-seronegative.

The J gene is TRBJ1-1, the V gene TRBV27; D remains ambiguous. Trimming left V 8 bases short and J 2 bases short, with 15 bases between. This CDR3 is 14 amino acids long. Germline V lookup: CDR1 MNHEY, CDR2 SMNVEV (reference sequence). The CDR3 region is CASGSGRVNTEAFF. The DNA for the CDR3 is TGTGCCAGCGGGTCCGGGAGGGTAAACACTGAAGCTTTCTTT.

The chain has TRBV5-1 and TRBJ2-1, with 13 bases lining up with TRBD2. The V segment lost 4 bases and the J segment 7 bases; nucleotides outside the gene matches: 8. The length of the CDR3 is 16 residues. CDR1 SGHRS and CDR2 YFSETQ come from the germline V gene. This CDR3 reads CASSRRTSGSVNEQFF. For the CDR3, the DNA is TGCGCCAGCAGCAGACGGACTAGCGGGAGCGTGAATGAGCAGTTCTTC.

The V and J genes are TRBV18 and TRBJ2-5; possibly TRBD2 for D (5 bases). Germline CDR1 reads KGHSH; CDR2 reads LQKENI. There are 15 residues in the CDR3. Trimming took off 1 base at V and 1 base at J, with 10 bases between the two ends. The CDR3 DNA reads TGTGCCAGCTCACCACGGGCCGGACTCCAAGAGACCCAGTACTTC. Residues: CASSPRAGLQETQYF.

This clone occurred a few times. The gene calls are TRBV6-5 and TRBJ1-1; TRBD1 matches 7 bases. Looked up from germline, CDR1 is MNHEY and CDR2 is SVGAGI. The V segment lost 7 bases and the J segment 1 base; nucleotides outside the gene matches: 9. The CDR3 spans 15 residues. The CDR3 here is CASTKVTGANTEAFF. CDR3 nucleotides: TGTGCCAGCACCAAGGTAACAGGGGCGAACACTGAAGCTTTCTTT.

The chain's CDR3 is CASSLGDSRFYEQYF. CDR3 nucleotide sequence: TGCGCCAGCAGCTTAGGGGACAGTCGGTTTTACGAGCAGTACTTC. This sequence joins TRBV5-1 and TRBJ2-7; 7 bases line up with TRBD1. The CDR3 length is 15 residues. J gave up 4 bases and V 2 bases, and 9 bases lay outside the gene matches. Per the germline V gene, CDR1 is SGHRS and CDR2 is YFSETQ. Using reference TRBV5-1 and TRBJ2-7 for the parts outside the CDR3, the full variable domain is KAGVTQTPRYLIKTRGQQVTLSCSPISGHRSVSWYQQTPGQGLQFLFEYFSETQRNKGNFPGRFSGRQFSNSRSEMNVSTLELGDSALYLCASSLGDSRFYEQYFGPGTRLTVT.

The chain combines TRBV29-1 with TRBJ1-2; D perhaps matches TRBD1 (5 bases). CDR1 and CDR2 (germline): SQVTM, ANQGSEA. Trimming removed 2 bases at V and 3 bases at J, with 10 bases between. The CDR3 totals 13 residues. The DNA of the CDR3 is TGCAGCGTTGAACGGGCAGGGTACTATGGCTACACCTTC. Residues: CSVERAGYYGYTF.

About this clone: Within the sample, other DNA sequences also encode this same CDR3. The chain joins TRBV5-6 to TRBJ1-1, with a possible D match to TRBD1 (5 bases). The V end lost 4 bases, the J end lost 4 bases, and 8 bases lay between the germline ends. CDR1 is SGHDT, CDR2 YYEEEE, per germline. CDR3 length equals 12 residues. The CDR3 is CASSPGGTEAFF. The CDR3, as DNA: TGTGCCAGCAGCCCCGGGGGCACTGAAGCTTTCTTT. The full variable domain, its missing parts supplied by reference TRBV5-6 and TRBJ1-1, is DAGVTQSPTHLIKTRGQQVTLRCSPKSGHDTVSWYQQALGQGPQFIFQYYEEEERQRGNFPDRFSGHQFPNYSSELNVNALLLGDSALYLCASSPGGTEAFFGQGTRLTVV.

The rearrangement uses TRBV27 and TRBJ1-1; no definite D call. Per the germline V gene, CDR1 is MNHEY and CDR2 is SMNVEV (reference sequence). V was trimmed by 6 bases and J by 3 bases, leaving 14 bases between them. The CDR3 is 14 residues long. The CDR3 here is CASSLSNRDTEAFF. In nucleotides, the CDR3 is TGTGCCAGCAGCCTCTCCAACAGAGACACTGAAGCTTTCTTT.

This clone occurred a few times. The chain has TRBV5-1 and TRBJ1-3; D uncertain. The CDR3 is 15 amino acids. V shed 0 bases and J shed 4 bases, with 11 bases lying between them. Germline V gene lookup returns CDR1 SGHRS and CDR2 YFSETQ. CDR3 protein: CASSLVSGEGNTIYF. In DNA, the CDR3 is TGCGCCAGCAGCTTGGTCTCCGGGGAGGGAAACACCATATATTTT.

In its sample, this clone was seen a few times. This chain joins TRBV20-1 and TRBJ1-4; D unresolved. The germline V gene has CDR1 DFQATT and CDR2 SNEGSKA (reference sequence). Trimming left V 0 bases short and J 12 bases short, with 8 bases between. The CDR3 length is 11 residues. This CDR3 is CSARDRGQLFF. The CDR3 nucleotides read TGCAGTGCTAGAGATCGAGGGCAACTGTTTTTT.